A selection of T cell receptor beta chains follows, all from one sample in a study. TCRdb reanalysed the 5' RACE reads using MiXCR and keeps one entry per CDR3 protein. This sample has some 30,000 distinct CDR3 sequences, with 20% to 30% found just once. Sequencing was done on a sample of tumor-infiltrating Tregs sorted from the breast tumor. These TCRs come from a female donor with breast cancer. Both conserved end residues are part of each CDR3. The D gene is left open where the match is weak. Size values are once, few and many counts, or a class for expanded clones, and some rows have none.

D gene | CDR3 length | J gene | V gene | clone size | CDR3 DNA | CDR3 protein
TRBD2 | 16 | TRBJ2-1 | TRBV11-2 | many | TGTGCCAGCAGCGTGACAAGCGGGAGCTCCTACAATGAGCAGTTCTTC | CASSVTSGSSYNEQFF
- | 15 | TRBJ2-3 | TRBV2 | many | TGTGCCAGCAGTAAAGGACAGTTAGGGACAGATACGCAGTATTTT | CASSKGQLGTDTQYF
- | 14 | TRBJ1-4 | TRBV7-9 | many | TGTGCCGGGACCCTGACAGGAGAGGGAGAAAAACTGTTTTTT | CAGTLTGEGEKLFF
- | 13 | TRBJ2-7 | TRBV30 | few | TGTGCCTCCAAACGTCCTTTTTCCTACGAGCAGTACTTC | CASKRPFSYEQYF
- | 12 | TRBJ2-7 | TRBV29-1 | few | TGCAGCGTTGGACCGGGGCGGGACGAGCAGTACTTC | CSVGPGRDEQYF
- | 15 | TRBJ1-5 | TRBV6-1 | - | TGTGCCAGCAGTGCCGCATTTTCCCTCAATCAGCCCCAGCATTTT | CASSAAFSLNQPQHF
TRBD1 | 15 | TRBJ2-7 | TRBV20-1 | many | TGCAGTGCTAGAGGGGACAGGATGAGCTCCTACGAGCAGTACTTC | CSARGDRMSSYEQYF
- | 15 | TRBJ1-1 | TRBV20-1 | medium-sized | TGCAGTGCTAGAGATCTTTGGGGGGGGTACACTGAAGCTTTCTTT | CSARDLWGGYTEAFF
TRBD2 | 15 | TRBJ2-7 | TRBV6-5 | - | TGTGCCAGCAGACCCCGGGGGGCGGGGGGAGGCGAGCAGTACTTC | CASRPRGAGGGEQYF
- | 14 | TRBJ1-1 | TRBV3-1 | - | TGTGCCAGCAGTACTTACCAGGGTGTCACTGAAGCTTTCTTT | CASSTYQGVTEAFF
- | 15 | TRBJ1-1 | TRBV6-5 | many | TGTGCCAGCAGTTACTCGGGCAGGGGAGTCACTGAAGCTTTCTTT | CASSYSGRGVTEAFF
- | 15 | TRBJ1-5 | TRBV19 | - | TGTGCCAGTACGTCCGACGGGGGCAGAGGGCAGCCCCAGCATTTT | CASTSDGGRGQPQHF
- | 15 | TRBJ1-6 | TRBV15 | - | TGTGCCACCAGCAGAGTGCAGAGGCGGGGCTCACCCCTCCACTTT | CATSRVQRRGSPLHF
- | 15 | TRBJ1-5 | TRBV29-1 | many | TGCAGCGCCGTCGTCGATAACAGAGGCAATCAGCCCCAGCATTTT | CSAVVDNRGNQPQHF
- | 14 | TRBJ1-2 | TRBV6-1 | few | TGTGCCAGCAGTACCGACCCTACACCCTATGGCTACACCTTC | CASSTDPTPYGYTF
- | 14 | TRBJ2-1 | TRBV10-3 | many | TGTGCCATCAGTGAGGGGTCCTCCTACAATGAGCAGTTCTTC | CAISEGSSYNEQFF
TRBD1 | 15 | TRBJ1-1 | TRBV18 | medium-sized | TGTGCCAGCTCTCCCTACCGGGACAGGAGCACTGAAGCTTTCTTT | CASSPYRDRSTEAFF